This is a list of T cell receptor beta chains from one sample in a study of human versus mouse CDR3 diversity and MHC coevolution. The method was immunoSEQ multiplex PCR; TCRdb's version includes in-frame clones alone and lacks a portion of them. The sample records fewer than 80,000 clones, less than 95% being singletons. Sequencing input: naive CD4+ T cells from blood. These receptors were taken from a person aged 30 to 69 in good health. The CDR3 runs from the conserved cysteine through the conserved F or W. Fields, in order: clone size, V gene, J gene, D gene, CDR3 DNA, CDR3 protein. The D gene is left open where the match is weak. Clone size is shown for a subset of rows, as once, few, many or a class of expanded clone.

abundance: -
v_gene: TRBV5-4
j_gene: TRBJ1-1
d_gene: -
CDR3nt: TGTGCCAGCAGCTTAAGCGGGACCGGAGGGGCTTTCTTT
CDR3aa: CASSLSGTGGAFF

abundance: -
v_gene: TRBV2
j_gene: TRBJ2-3
d_gene: -
CDR3nt: TGTGCCAGCACATCACAGGGGAGGACAGATACGCAGTATTTT
CDR3aa: CASTSQGRTDTQYF

abundance: once
v_gene: TRBV19
j_gene: TRBJ1-5
d_gene: -
CDR3nt: TGTGCCAGTAGTACAATTACAGGGATAATGGAGCCCCAGCATTTT
CDR3aa: CASSTITGIMEPQHF

abundance: -
v_gene: TRBV5-1
j_gene: TRBJ1-1
d_gene: TRBD1
CDR3nt: TGCGCCAGCAGCTTGGGACAGACAGGGGTAAGGGGGATGAACACTGAAGCTTTCTTT
CDR3aa: CASSLGQTGVRGMNTEAFF

abundance: -
v_gene: TRBV2
j_gene: TRBJ1-6
d_gene: -
CDR3nt: TGTGCCAGCACGACAGAGGTTGACTCACCCCTCCACTTT
CDR3aa: CASTTEVDSPLHF

abundance: -
v_gene: TRBV2
j_gene: TRBJ2-2
d_gene: -
CDR3nt: TGTGCCAGCAGCTCGGGGGGGGAGCTGTTTTTT
CDR3aa: CASSSGGELFF

abundance: -
v_gene: TRBV29-1
j_gene: TRBJ2-3
d_gene: -
CDR3nt: TGCAGCGATTGGCGGGCCAGCACAGATACGCAGTATTTT
CDR3aa: CSDWRASTDTQYF

abundance: -
v_gene: TRBV19
j_gene: TRBJ1-1
d_gene: TRBD1
CDR3nt: TGTGCCAGTAGGTTCCGGGGACAGGGGGCGGAAGCTTTCTTT
CDR3aa: CASRFRGQGAEAFF

abundance: -
v_gene: TRBV5-1
j_gene: TRBJ2-5
d_gene: -
CDR3nt: TGCGCCAGCAGCTTTACTAGCAAACAAGAGACCCAGTACTTC
CDR3aa: CASSFTSKQETQYF

abundance: -
v_gene: TRBV21-1
j_gene: TRBJ1-2
d_gene: -
CDR3nt: TGTGCCAGCAGCTCCCAGAGCAGGGGGTGGCGGCGGGGAAACTATGGCTACACCTTC
CDR3aa: CASSSQSRGWRRGNYGYTF

abundance: -
v_gene: TRBV7-9
j_gene: TRBJ1-4
d_gene: TRBD1
CDR3nt: TGTGCCAGCAGCTTAGAGGGGGCAAGCGAAAAACTGTTTTTT
CDR3aa: CASSLEGASEKLFF

abundance: once
v_gene: TRBV5-1
j_gene: TRBJ2-5
d_gene: -
CDR3nt: TGCGCCAGCAGCTTACAGGCGAACCAAGAGACCCAGTACTTC
CDR3aa: CASSLQANQETQYF

abundance: -
v_gene: TRBV2
j_gene: TRBJ2-3
d_gene: TRBD1
CDR3nt: TGTGCCAGCATTGACACCGGGACAGGGGCAAAGAGAACCACAGATACGCAGTATTTT
CDR3aa: CASIDTGTGAKRTTDTQYF

abundance: -
v_gene: TRBV25-1
j_gene: TRBJ1-5
d_gene: -
CDR3nt: TGTGCCAGCAGTGAATCCGGGAAAAAGGGCGGTCAGCCCCAGCATTTT
CDR3aa: CASSESGKKGGQPQHF

abundance: -
v_gene: TRBV10-3
j_gene: TRBJ1-1
d_gene: TRBD1
CDR3nt: TGTGCCATCAGTGCGACAACAGGGGGCGTGAATGGCCAAGCTTTCTTT
CDR3aa: CAISATTGGVNGQAFF

abundance: -
v_gene: TRBV5-1
j_gene: TRBJ2-1
d_gene: TRBD1
CDR3nt: TGCGCCAGCAGCTTGGACAGGGGGGCTGTGGATGAGCAGTTCTTC
CDR3aa: CASSLDRGAVDEQFF

abundance: -
v_gene: TRBV28
j_gene: TRBJ1-2
d_gene: TRBD1
CDR3nt: TGTGCCAGCCTAGGGTACAGGGGTCGCTACTATGGCTACACCTTC
CDR3aa: CASLGYRGRYYGYTF

abundance: -
v_gene: TRBV19
j_gene: TRBJ1-1
d_gene: TRBD1
CDR3nt: TGTGCCAGTAGTCCATCCGGGACAGTGAACACTGAAGCTTTCTTT
CDR3aa: CASSPSGTVNTEAFF

abundance: -
v_gene: TRBV6-1
j_gene: TRBJ1-5
d_gene: TRBD1
CDR3nt: TGTGCCAGCAGTGGGATGGGACAGGGGGGACTAAAGCCCCAGCATTTT
CDR3aa: CASSGMGQGGLKPQHF

abundance: once
v_gene: TRBV5-1
j_gene: TRBJ2-2
d_gene: -
CDR3nt: TGCGCCAGCAGCTTACAGGGAAACACCGGGGAGCTGTTTTTT
CDR3aa: CASSLQGNTGELFF

abundance: -
v_gene: TRBV11-1
j_gene: TRBJ2-6
d_gene: TRBD1
CDR3nt: TGTGCCAGCAGCCTGACAGGGTTCAGTGCCAACGTCCTGACTTTC
CDR3aa: CASSLTGFSANVLTF

abundance: once
v_gene: TRBV2
j_gene: TRBJ1-1
d_gene: -
CDR3nt: TGTGCCAGCAGTGAAGGTGGGAGCAGGAACACTGAAGCTTTCTTT
CDR3aa: CASSEGGSRNTEAFF

abundance: -
v_gene: TRBV28
j_gene: TRBJ1-4
d_gene: TRBD1
CDR3nt: TGTGCCAGCAGGCGAGGGGGACAGAAAAAACTGTTTTTT
CDR3aa: CASRRGGQKKLFF

abundance: -
v_gene: TRBV18
j_gene: TRBJ2-2
d_gene: -
CDR3nt: TGTGCCAGCTCACCCTCTTTAACAGGATCAGGCTCCGGGGAGCTGTTTTTT
CDR3aa: CASSPSLTGSGSGELFF

abundance: -
v_gene: TRBV4-1
j_gene: TRBJ1-1
d_gene: TRBD1
CDR3nt: TGCGCCAGCAGCCAGTATCCGGGACAGGGGCCCAAGGACACTGAAGCTTTCTTT
CDR3aa: CASSQYPGQGPKDTEAFF

abundance: -
v_gene: TRBV9
j_gene: TRBJ2-1
d_gene: TRBD2
CDR3nt: TGTGCCAGCACCCCCGGGAGGCGGGGAAACAATGAGCAGTTCTTC
CDR3aa: CASTPGRRGNNEQFF

abundance: once
v_gene: TRBV2
j_gene: TRBJ1-1
d_gene: -
CDR3nt: TGTGCCAGCCCTGCGGCGGGGAGGCAGGGTGTCGTTGCTTTCTTT
CDR3aa: CASPAAGRQGVVAFF

abundance: -
v_gene: TRBV7-6
j_gene: TRBJ1-2
d_gene: -
CDR3nt: TGTGCCAGCAGCTTAGGGGGAGGGACACCCACTAACTATGGCTACACCTTC
CDR3aa: CASSLGGGTPTNYGYTF

abundance: -
v_gene: TRBV5-4
j_gene: TRBJ1-2
d_gene: -
CDR3nt: TGTGCCAGCAGCTTGGGACGGGACTATGGCTACACCTTC
CDR3aa: CASSLGRDYGYTF

abundance: -
v_gene: TRBV29-1
j_gene: TRBJ2-1
d_gene: -
CDR3nt: TGCAGCGCACAGGGAATGCTAGTCAATGAGCAGTTCTTC
CDR3aa: CSAQGMLVNEQFF

abundance: -
v_gene: TRBV6-5
j_gene: TRBJ2-7
d_gene: TRBD1
CDR3nt: TGTGCCAGCGCGCCCGGGACAGGGCTACCGCAGTACTTC
CDR3aa: CASAPGTGLPQYF

abundance: -
v_gene: TRBV18
j_gene: TRBJ2-5
d_gene: TRBD1
CDR3nt: TGTGCCAGCTCACCGACAGCGCCAGGGGGCGCTGGGGAGACCCAGTACTTC
CDR3aa: CASSPTAPGGAGETQYF

abundance: -
v_gene: TRBV2
j_gene: TRBJ1-2
d_gene: -
CDR3nt: TGTGCCAGCACTACAGAAACTAACTATGGCTACACCTTC
CDR3aa: CASTTETNYGYTF

abundance: -
v_gene: TRBV19
j_gene: TRBJ2-7
d_gene: -
CDR3nt: TGTGCCAGTAGTATAGAACGGGGAGGCGAGCAGTACTTC
CDR3aa: CASSIERGGEQYF

abundance: -
v_gene: TRBV11-2
j_gene: TRBJ2-7
d_gene: -
CDR3nt: TGTGCCAGCAGCTTGGACAGCTACGAGCAGTACTTC
CDR3aa: CASSLDSYEQYF

abundance: -
v_gene: TRBV11-2
j_gene: TRBJ2-7
d_gene: TRBD2
CDR3nt: TGTGCCAGCAGCTCGGGACTAGCGGGTTCCTACGAGCAGTACTTC
CDR3aa: CASSSGLAGSYEQYF

abundance: -
v_gene: TRBV28
j_gene: TRBJ1-2
d_gene: TRBD1
CDR3nt: TGTGCCAGCAGTGCCCAACAGGGGGCGCGCGCAAATCGATATGGCTACACCTTC
CDR3aa: CASSAQQGARANRYGYTF

abundance: -
v_gene: TRBV7-3
j_gene: TRBJ2-1
d_gene: -
CDR3nt: TGTGCCAGCAGCTTAACGTTACAGCCCTACAATGAGCAGTTCTTC
CDR3aa: CASSLTLQPYNEQFF

abundance: -
v_gene: TRBV4-1
j_gene: TRBJ2-4
d_gene: TRBD2
CDR3nt: TGCGCCAGCAGCCAAGTAGCGGGGTCCAAAAACATTCAGTACTTC
CDR3aa: CASSQVAGSKNIQYF

abundance: -
v_gene: TRBV7-8
j_gene: TRBJ1-5
d_gene: TRBD1
CDR3nt: TGTGCCAGCAGCTTAGGGACAGGGGTGAGTCAGCCCCAGCATTTT
CDR3aa: CASSLGTGVSQPQHF

abundance: -
v_gene: TRBV5-5
j_gene: TRBJ2-1
d_gene: TRBD2
CDR3nt: TGTGCCAGCAGCTTGCTAGCGGGAGACTACAATGAGCAGTTCTTC
CDR3aa: CASSLLAGDYNEQFF

abundance: -
v_gene: TRBV29-1
j_gene: TRBJ1-2
d_gene: TRBD1
CDR3nt: TGCAGCGTTGGTACAGGGGGCTATGGCTACACCTTC
CDR3aa: CSVGTGGYGYTF

abundance: -
v_gene: TRBV30
j_gene: TRBJ1-4
d_gene: -
CDR3nt: TGTGCCTGGAGAGAACCCGGGTATCTTGAAAAACTGTTTTTT
CDR3aa: CAWREPGYLEKLFF

abundance: once
v_gene: TRBV6-1
j_gene: TRBJ1-2
d_gene: -
CDR3nt: TGTGCCAGCAGTGAAAATCAGGGCGATGGCTACACCTTC
CDR3aa: CASSENQGDGYTF

abundance: -
v_gene: TRBV30
j_gene: TRBJ1-4
d_gene: -
CDR3nt: TGTGCCTGGAGAAGAAAGGGGGGGTCTAATGAAAAACTGTTTTTT
CDR3aa: CAWRRKGGSNEKLFF

abundance: once
v_gene: TRBV4-1
j_gene: TRBJ2-7
d_gene: -
CDR3nt: TGCGCCAGCAGCCAAGATCCGCGGGCTGATGGCTACGAGCAGTACTTC
CDR3aa: CASSQDPRADGYEQYF